This TCR beta chain derives from a study of cytomegalovirus exposure and HLA in healthy donors. Details on this clone: As yet, its antigen is unknown. This sample also contains other DNA sequences that code for the same CDR3.

Amplification used 60 Vbeta primers and 13 Jbeta primers. Clones were sequenced by immunoSEQ multiplex PCR, and TCRdb holds only the in-frame ones, with some missing. The sample includes 120,000 or so clones, around 81% of them seen just once. General study findings and limits: Previously analyzed data showed that most TCR beta V segments were productive at a frequency of about 90% or about 30%. Some TCR beta chains (approximately 180 of them) were listed as cytomegalovirus-associated. Presence/absence analyses assumed roughly uniform sequencing depth across donors, which may not hold. Immune exposure data for these donors was limited to CMV serostatus.

The TCR comes from a female donor in good health and CMV-seronegative. The specimen was PBMCs.

CDR3 DNA sequence: TGTGCCAGCAGTGGGCAGGTGAACACTGAAGCTTTCTTT. It codes for CASSGQVNTEAFF. The rearrangement uses TRBV2 and TRBJ1-1; D not resolved. The ends were cut back, 4 bases at V and 0 bases at J, with 6 bases in the middle. Germline CDR1 and CDR2: SNHLY and FYNNEI. The CDR3 covers 13 residues.